The clone carrying this T cell receptor beta chain was counted a few times. The researchers produced TCR beta cDNA from 400 to 650 ng total RNA with a constant-region primer. Slightly modified ARM-PCR, run as three nested multiplex PCR rounds, produced the TCR beta libraries. TCRdb recomputed calls from the multiplex PCR reads with MiXCR, one row per CDR3 protein. This repertoire shows fewer than 350,000 distinct CDR3 sequences, roughly 60% found once; its top ten account for roughly 9%. These data belong to a study of tumor-infiltrating lymphocytes in primary liver carcinoma. Across the whole study: The study enrolled male and female patients aged 30 to 69 years.

For blood RNA, unsorted whole blood served as the source, and germline DNA was extracted too. Surgery was preceded by the collection of about 4 milliliters of peripheral blood. Sequencing was carried out using peripheral blood. The source of this sequence is a middle-aged man with primary liver carcinoma and hepatitis B virus infection.

The chain's CDR3 is CASSQDSRGLGSYNEQFF. The CDR3 DNA sequence: TGCGCCAGCAGCCAAGACTCGAGGGGGCTAGGGTCCTACAATGAGCAGTTCTTC. The chain carries TRBV4-3 and TRBJ2-1; 7 bases fit TRBD1. V shed 0 bases and J 1 base; nucleotides not matched to a gene: 9. The germline V gene has CDR1 LGHNA and CDR2 YSLEER. There are 18 residues in the CDR3.